The clone carrying this T cell receptor (beta chain) was found once. Its cognate antigen is unknown. This sample is drawn from a study of Tregs in tolerant kidney transplant recipients. About the research overall: Recipients received nonmyeloablative bone marrow transplants from related graft donors, with transient mixed chimerism. Points from the study as a whole: Some patients' samples used different primers over time, so nucleotide sequences weren't comparable. Expanding Tregs on activated donor B cells appeared to best identify donor-specific TCRbeta clones.

CDR1 and CDR2 (germline): MGHRA, YSYEKL. V lost 0 bases, J lost 2 bases, and 15 bases lay in between. The CDR3 has 17 amino acids. Here immunoSEQ multiplex PCR was the method, and the copy in TCRdb shows in-frame clones only, minus some. The top ten hold approximately 0.39% of the sample, which has approximately 69,000 clones, around 90% seen once. The chain recombines TRBV4-1 with TRBJ2-3, with D possibly TRBD2 on 6 matching bases. This clonotype originated in a human donor who received a combined kidney and bone marrow transplant. The sequenced sample was CD4+ T cells from blood, obtained before the transplant. This CDR3 reads CASSQDRASADTDTQYF. The CDR3 region has the DNA TGCGCCAGCAGCCAAGATAGGGCTAGCGCTGACACAGATACGCAGTATTTT.